This T cell receptor (beta chain) was identified during a study of blood T cell repertoires in COVID-19 (dated by TCRdb to the early 2020s). As for the study more broadly: Collaborator samples came from the United States, Italy and Spain and covered acute and convalescent phases of COVID-19. The prospective study material was composed of cDNA or gDNA derived from T cells, B-cell-depleted T cells, or PBMCs. Deeply sampled blood TCRbeta repertoires from subjects exposed to, actively infected with, or recovered from COVID-19 were included in the dataset. A freely available public database, intended as a resource for researchers studying the immune response to SARS-CoV-2, is where the repertoires were released. The samples were drawn from two sources: the first 160 participants of the ongoing ImmuneRACE study, and 1,254 subjects contributed by 6 global collaborators. Nearly every sample came with metadata listing a de-identified subject ID, COVID-19 status, age in years and sex. Where available, HLA class I and class II types were taken from metadata supplied by the sample provider and were not determined by assay-based typing. Overall study outcomes, separate from this receptor: Clinical and demographic metadata were provided uncurated, with the amount varying by source and participant.

Whole blood was collected in K2EDTA tubes by collaborating institutions according to the institutions' own protocols. For TCRbeta analysis, collaborator samples were shipped as frozen whole blood, as isolated PBMCs, or as DNA extracted from either sample type. The immunoSEQ Assay, a bias-controlled multiplex PCR, was used to amplify TCRbeta CDR3 regions from genomic DNA. In the original analysis: The number of nucleated cells in each sample was estimated from the amplification of reference gene primers within the assay. To quantify the absolute abundance of each unique TCRbeta CDR3 rearrangement, sequence reads were collapsed and filtered. Productive Simpson clonality was computed per sample as the square root of Simpson's diversity index over productive rearrangements. This is the immuneACCESS table as TCRdb keeps it, with only in-frame sequences that have V and J called. A part of the clones is gone; compared with another copy, unresolved V genes explain less than half, and the rest is unexplained. For V, J and clone size, that table is used; D and trimming come from the DNA. For this sample there are tens of thousands of clones; roughly 88% appear just once. The ten most abundant clones make up more than 20% of the sample.

V lost 5 bases and J lost 7 bases, and the count of bases not matched to a germline gene is 15. For CDR1 and CDR2, the germline V gene lists MDHEN and SYDVKM. Taken from cysteine to phenylalanine, the CDR3 has 16 residues. Only CDR3 DNA is held: 48 bases, read in frame from base 1. Of note for this clone: It lacks a known antigen. No qualities accompany the bases; no much larger clone lies one base away.

This sequence uses TRBV28 and TRBJ2-7; 9 nucleotides in the junction match TRBD1. Sequencing used peripheral blood. The receptor was derived from a man aged 60 to 75 with acute or convalescent COVID-19. The bases are TGTGCCAGCAGTATACCCGGGACAGGGCCTTCGGGGGAGCAGTACTTC. Translation gives CASSIPGTGPSGEQYF.